Here is one T cell receptor beta chain with its context. The trim removed 4 bases at V and 5 bases at J, leaving 7 bases unmatched. The CDR3 extends over 16 amino acids. Germline-derived CDR1 and CDR2 are KGHSH and LQKENI. The sample is drawn from a study of blood T cell repertoires in COVID-19. About the research overall: The analysed material was cDNA or gDNA that came from T cells, B-cell-depleted T cells, or PBMCs.

Per the authors' pipeline: Amplification of reference gene primers was used by the study to estimate nucleated cell counts. TCRdb's copy holds only in-frame clones and misses some; the assay was immunoSEQ multiplex PCR. The D gene and trimming were derived from the DNA, and the V and J assignments and clone size from that table. The sample records approximately 90,000 clones, 85% being singletons. The chain is built from TRBV18 and TRBJ2-1; 11 bases are a match to TRBD2. The TCR comes from a man older than 75 with acute or convalescent COVID-19. The sequencing sample was made of peripheral blood. CDR3 loop: CASSLIGLAGDNEQFF. The DNA for the CDR3 is TGTGCCAGCTCACTAATAGGACTAGCGGGTGACAATGAGCAGTTCTTC.